Presented here are 20 T cell receptor beta chains from one specimen sequenced in a study of blood T cell repertoires in COVID-19. Sequencing used immunoSEQ multiplex PCR; TCRdb keeps in-frame clones, though not all of them. The sample holds roughly 250,000 clones; approximately 90% are singletons and the top ten take 0.99%. The sequenced sample consisted of peripheral blood. Receptors originate from a woman aged 35 to 49 who had recovered from COVID-19.

This clone came up a few times. J is TRBJ1-5 and V is TRBV4-1, with D possibly being TRBD1 (5 bases). Trimming took off 0 bases at V and 4 bases at J, with 7 bases between the two ends. Germline V gene data show CDR1 as MGHRA and CDR2 as YSYEKL. The CDR3 spans 14 residues. The CDR3 here is CASSQDRGNQPQHF. CDR3 nucleotide sequence: TGCGCCAGCAGCCAAGATCGGGGGAATCAGCCCCAGCATTTT.

The CDR3 nucleotides read TGTGCCAGCAGTTCAGGCCCCGAAAAACTGTTTTTT. Amino acid sequence: CASSSGPEKLFF. J is TRBJ1-4 and V is TRBV6-5; D ambiguous. CDR3 length: 12 amino acids. Trimming removed 4 bases at V and 8 bases at J, with 8 bases between. Germline CDR1 reads MNHEY; CDR2 reads SVGAGI.

The rearrangement joins TRBV7-2 to TRBJ2-1; D perhaps matches TRBD2 (6 bases). The CDR3 is 14 residues long. V lost 5 bases and J lost 5, with 13 bases in between. From germline, CDR1 is SGHTA and CDR2 FQGNSA. The CDR3 sequence: CASSPVGGHNEQFF. The CDR3 bases are TGTGCCAGCAGCCCGGTGGGGGGACACAATGAGCAGTTCTTC. Using reference TRBV7-2 and TRBJ2-1 for the parts outside the CDR3, the full variable domain is GAGVSQSPSNKVTEKGKDVELRCDPISGHTALYWYRQSLGQGLEFLIYFQGNSAPDKSGLPSDRFSAERTGGSVSTLTIQRTQQEDSAVYLCASSPVGGHNEQFFGPGTRLTVL.

This chain links TRBV5-1 with TRBJ2-4; 7 nucleotides match TRBD1. This CDR3 has 19 amino acids. Per the germline V gene, CDR1 is SGHRS and CDR2 is YFSETQ. With 4 bases clipped from V and 0 bases from J, the junction kept 16 bases outside the gene matches. The CDR3 coding sequence is TGCGCCAGCAGCCTACGACAGGGCCGAATGGAGGTAGCCAAAAACATTCAGTACTTC. As protein: CASSLRQGRMEVAKNIQYF.

The chain joins TRBV18 to TRBJ2-5; 9 bases fit TRBD1. With 2 bases clipped from V and 5 bases from J, the junction kept 6 bases outside the gene matches. Germline V lookup: CDR1 KGHSH, CDR2 LQKENI. The CDR3 runs 15 residues. CDR3 sequence reads: CASSPSAGTGETQYF. CDR3 sequence (DNA): TGTGCCAGCTCACCATCAGCCGGGACAGGGGAGACCCAGTACTTC.

The rearrangement joins TRBV5-6 to TRBJ2-1; D may be TRBD2 (5 bases). The CDR3 runs 13 residues. Germline CDR1 reads SGHDT; CDR2 reads YYEEEE. Trimming took 5 bases from V and 8 from J, leaving 14 bases between them. The CDR3 DNA is TGTGCCAGCAGACCAAGGCGGCGGGATGAGCAGTTCTTC. Residues: CASRPRRRDEQFF.

The rearrangement links TRBV5-1 to TRBJ1-5, with no clear D. There are 16 residues in the CDR3. The V gene lost 3 bases and the J gene lost 2 bases, with 15 bases spanning the gap. The germline V gene has CDR1 SGHRS and CDR2 YFSETQ. CDR3 in amino acids: CASSSPWGGRNQPQHF. DNA of the CDR3: TGCGCCAGCAGCTCCCCCTGGGGAGGCCGCAATCAGCCCCAGCATTTT.

This clone was recorded only once. The V gene is TRBV30, the J gene TRBJ1-3, with 9 bases that match TRBD1. The CDR3 has 13 amino acids. J was trimmed by 4 bases and V by 5 bases; bases with no gene match: 3. Looked up from germline, CDR1 is GTSNPN and CDR2 is SVGIG (reference sequence). CDR3 in amino acids: CAWRTGAGNTIYF. CDR3 sequence (DNA): TGTGCCTGGCGGACAGGGGCGGGAAACACCATATATTTT. Full variable domain (remainder filled in from reference TRBV30 and TRBJ1-3): SQTIHQWPATLVQPVGSPLSLECTVEGTSNPNLYWYRQAAGRGLQLLFYSVGIGQISSEVPQNLSASRPQDRQFILSSKKLLLSDSGFYLCAWRTGAGNTIYFGEGSWLTVV.

Only a few counts were recorded for this clone. The chain links TRBV6-2 or TRBV6-3 to TRBJ2-7; 8 nucleotides match TRBD2. CDR1 MNHEY and CDR2 SVGEGT come from the germline V gene. Trimming removed 5 bases from V and 9 bases from J; junction bases left unmatched: 9. The CDR3 has 13 residues. CDR3 nucleotide sequence: TGTGCCAGCAGTCCCTCAACTAGCGGAGGGCAGTACTTC. Protein sequence: CASSPSTSGGQYF.

The chain combines TRBV28 with TRBJ2-5; 12 nucleotides line up with TRBD2. V lost 5 bases to trimming and J lost 7 bases; unmatched junction nucleotides: 8. The germline CDR1 and CDR2 sequences are MDHEN and SYDVKM. This CDR3 is 15 amino acids long. The CDR3 loop reads CASSPPSGRAWTQYF. The DNA of the CDR3 is TGTGCCAGCAGTCCCCCTAGCGGGAGGGCTTGGACCCAGTACTTC.

The V call is TRBV7-3, the J call TRBJ2-6, with 8 bases identical to TRBD2. This CDR3 is built from 22 residues. Germline-derived CDR1 and CDR2 are SGHTA and FQGTGA. The J segment lost 1 base and the V segment lost 1 base, leaving 18 bases of the junction unmatched. In nucleotides, the CDR3 is TGTGCCAGCAGCTTAAGACCACACCGGGGAGGACTAGCAGAATCTGGGGCCAACGTCCTGACTTTC. It encodes CASSLRPHRGGLAESGANVLTF.

The V gene is TRBV7-6, the J gene TRBJ2-5; weak D call: TRBD2 (6 bases). CDR1 and CDR2 (germline): SGHVS, FNYEAQ. The CDR3 covers 16 residues. V lost 1 base and J lost 2, with 14 bases in between. The CDR3 here is CASSLGSWAGQETQYF. Here the CDR3 DNA reads TGTGCCAGCAGCTTAGGGTCTTGGGCGGGGCAAGAGACCCAGTACTTC.

The V and J genes are TRBV7-3 and TRBJ2-2; D possibly corresponds to TRBD1 (5 bases). V gave up 2 bases and J gave up 6 bases, with 7 bases separating them. The germline V gene has CDR1 SGHTA and CDR2 FQGTGA. This CDR3 region has 13 residues. The CDR3 reads CASSLGAPGELFF. The CDR3 DNA sequence: TGTGCCAGCAGCTTAGGGGCCCCCGGGGAGCTGTTTTTT.

The chain links TRBV7-2 to TRBJ2-1; TRBD2 might be the D (5 bases). Germline CDR1 reads SGHTA; CDR2 reads FQGNSA. The ends were cut back, 1 base at V and 3 bases at J, with 16 bases in the middle. The CDR3 is 17 amino acids. CDR3 DNA sequence: TGTGCCAGCAGCTTAGTTGGGGAGCGCCGAGGCTACAATGAGCAGTTCTTC. It translates to CASSLVGERRGYNEQFF. The entire variable domain, with the rest obtained from reference TRBV7-2 and TRBJ2-1, is as follows: GAGVSQSPSNKVTEKGKDVELRCDPISGHTALYWYRQSLGQGLEFLIYFQGNSAPDKSGLPSDRFSAERTGGSVSTLTIQRTQQEDSAVYLCASSLVGERRGYNEQFFGPGTRLTVL.

The chain is built from TRBV30 and TRBJ2-7, with 8 bases lining up with TRBD2. V lost 4 bases, J lost 3 bases, and 17 bases stayed unmatched. In germline, CDR1 is GTSNPN, CDR2 SVGIG (reference sequence). The length of the CDR3 is 17 residues. CDR3 DNA: TGTGCCTGGACCAAAAGGGGCGGGAGGACCGCGAACTACGAGCAGTACTTC. It codes for CAWTKRGGRTANYEQYF.

DNA of the CDR3: TGTGCCAGCAGCTTATCGGAGGGTTGGAATTCACCCCTCCACTTT. Encoded protein: CASSLSEGWNSPLHF. V usage is TRBV7-8 and J usage is TRBJ1-6; D remains ambiguous. V was clipped by 2 bases and J by 7 bases, with 12 bases between them. Per germline, CDR1 SGHVS and CDR2 FQNEAQ. CDR3 length: 15 amino acids.

The chain couples TRBV15 to TRBJ2-7, with 12 bases that match TRBD1. Trimming removed 0 bases from V and 4 bases from J; junction bases left unmatched: 1. The CDR3 contains 15 residues. Germline lookup yields CDR1 LNHNV and CDR2 YYDKDF (reference sequence). The CDR3 DNA reads as TGTGCCACCAGCAGAGAGGGACAGGGGGCTTACGAGCAGTACTTC. This sequence encodes CATSREGQGAYEQYF.

This rearrangement joins TRBV30 to TRBJ2-1; the match to TRBD2 covers 15 bases. The CDR3 sequence is 15 residues long. V shed 5 bases and J 10 bases; nucleotides not matched to a gene: 9. CDR1 and CDR2 from the germline V gene are GTSNPN and SVGIG (reference sequence). The CDR3 reads CAWDGLAGGPGEQFF. In DNA, the CDR3 is TGTGCCTGGGATGGACTAGCGGGAGGGCCGGGGGAGCAGTTCTTC. Drawing the rest from reference TRBV30 and TRBJ2-1, the complete variable domain is SQTIHQWPATLVQPVGSPLSLECTVEGTSNPNLYWYRQAAGRGLQLLFYSVGIGQISSEVPQNLSASRPQDRQFILSSKKLLLSDSGFYLCAWDGLAGGPGEQFFGPGTRLTVL.

The chain links TRBV30 to TRBJ2-5, with 9 bases aligning to TRBD1. Germline V gene data show CDR1 as GTSNPN and CDR2 as SVGIG (reference sequence). The CDR3 is 15 residues long. V lost 3 bases and J lost 4; bases outside the gene matches: 9. DNA of the CDR3: TGTGCCTGGAGCATTCAGACAGGGGGAGGAGAGACCCAGTACTTC. It translates to CAWSIQTGGGETQYF.

V and J are TRBV5-1 and TRBJ2-1; D might be TRBD2 (6 bases). The CDR3 sequence is 16 residues long. Trimming removed 4 bases from V and 3 bases from J, with 17 bases in between. Germline CDR1 is SGHRS and CDR2 is YFSETQ. The CDR3 loop reads CASSPGGAAYYNEQFF. As DNA, the CDR3 is TGCGCCAGCAGCCCCGGGGGTGCGGCCTACTACAATGAGCAGTTCTTC.